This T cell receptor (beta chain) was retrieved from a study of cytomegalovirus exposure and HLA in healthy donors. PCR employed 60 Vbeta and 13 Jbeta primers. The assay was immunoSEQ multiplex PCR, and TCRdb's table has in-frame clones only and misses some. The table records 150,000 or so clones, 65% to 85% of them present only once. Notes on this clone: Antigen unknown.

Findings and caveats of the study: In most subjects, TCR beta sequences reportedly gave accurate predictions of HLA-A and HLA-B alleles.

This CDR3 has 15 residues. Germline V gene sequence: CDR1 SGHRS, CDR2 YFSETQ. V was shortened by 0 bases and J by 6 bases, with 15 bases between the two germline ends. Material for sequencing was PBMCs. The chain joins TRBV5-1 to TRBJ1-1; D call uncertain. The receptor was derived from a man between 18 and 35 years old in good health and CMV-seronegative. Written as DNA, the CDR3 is TGCGCCAGCAGCTTGGAAGAGATCGGGTGGTCTGAAGCTTTCTTT. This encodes CASSLEEIGWSEAFF. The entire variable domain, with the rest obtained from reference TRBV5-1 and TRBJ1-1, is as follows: KAGVTQTPRYLIKTRGQQVTLSCSPISGHRSVSWYQQTPGQGLQFLFEYFSETQRNKGNFPGRFSGRQFSNSRSEMNVSTLELGDSALYLCASSLEEIGWSEAFFGQGTRLTVV.